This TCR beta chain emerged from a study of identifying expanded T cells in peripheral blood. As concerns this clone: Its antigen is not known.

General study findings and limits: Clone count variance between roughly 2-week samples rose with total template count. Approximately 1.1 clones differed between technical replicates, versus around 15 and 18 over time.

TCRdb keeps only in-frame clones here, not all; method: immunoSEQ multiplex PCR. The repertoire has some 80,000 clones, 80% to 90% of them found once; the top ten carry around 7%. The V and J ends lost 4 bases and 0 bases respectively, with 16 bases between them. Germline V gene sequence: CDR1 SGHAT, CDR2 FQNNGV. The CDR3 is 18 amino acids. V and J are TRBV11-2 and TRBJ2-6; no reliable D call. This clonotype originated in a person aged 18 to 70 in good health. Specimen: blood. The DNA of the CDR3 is TGTGCCAGCAGCTCTCTGCGTGGCACCCGCTCTGGGGCCAACGTCCTGACTTTC. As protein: CASSSLRGTRSGANVLTF.